This record covers a single T cell receptor (beta chain). Its target is unknown. These data come from a study of shared clonotypes between healthy human individuals. As for the study in general: Each donor had three CD4 naive, three CD4 memory, two CD8 naive and one CD8 memory plate.

Findings and limits, study-wide: Researchers sampled only blood; tissue repertoires likely differ. Clonotype sharing among donors likely depends on sequencing depth.

The data were produced by immunoSEQ multiplex PCR, yet TCRdb's version contains in-frame clones alone and is incomplete. There are approximately 980,000 clones in the sample; 76% occur only once, and around 1.4% lies in the top ten. From germline, CDR1 is MNHEY and CDR2 SVGAGI. Trimming cost V 5 bases and J 4 bases; bases outside gene matches: 7. The CDR3 sequence is 15 residues long. This chain links TRBV6-5 with TRBJ1-2; 10 bases map to TRBD1. The TCR sequence derives from a man between 18 and 35 years old in good health. Sequencing was carried out using memory CD4+ T cells sorted from blood. Subset indicated: CD45RA-negative fraction. DNA for the CDR3: TGTGCCAGCAGTAGGGGGACAGGGGTGAGCTATGGCTACACCTTC. This translates into CASSRGTGVSYGYTF.